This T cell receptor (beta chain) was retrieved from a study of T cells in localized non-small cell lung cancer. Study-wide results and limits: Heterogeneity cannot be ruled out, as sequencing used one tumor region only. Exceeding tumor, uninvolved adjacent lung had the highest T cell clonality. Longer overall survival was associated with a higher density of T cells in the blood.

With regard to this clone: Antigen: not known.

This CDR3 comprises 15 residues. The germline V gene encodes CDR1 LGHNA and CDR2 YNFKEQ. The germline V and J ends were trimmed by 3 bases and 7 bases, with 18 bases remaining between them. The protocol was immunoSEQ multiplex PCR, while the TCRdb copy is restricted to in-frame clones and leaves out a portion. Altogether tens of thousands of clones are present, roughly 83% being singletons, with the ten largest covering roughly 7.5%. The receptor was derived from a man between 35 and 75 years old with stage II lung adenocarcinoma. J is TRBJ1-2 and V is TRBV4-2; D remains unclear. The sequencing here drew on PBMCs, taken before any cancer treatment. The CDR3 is CASSQARSERVGYTF. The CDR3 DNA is TGTGCCAGCAGCCAGGCGAGAAGTGAACGTGTTGGCTACACCTTC.